The 22 T cell receptor beta chains below all came from one sample that was sequenced in a study of CD8 T cells in ankylosing spondylitis. TCRdb itself ran the 5' RACE reads through MiXCR, one entry per CDR3 protein. The sample lists hundreds of thousands of distinct CDR3 sequences, more than 25% occurring once. Sequencing was performed on blood, either unsorted or a sorted T cell fraction (not recorded which). The origin of the receptors is a male donor with ankylosing spondylitis or in good health (not recorded which).

The rearrangement uses TRBV7-9 and TRBJ2-7; 9 positions agree with TRBD1. Looked up from germline, CDR1 is SEHNR and CDR2 is FQNEAQ (reference sequence). The CDR3 totals 14 residues. V gave up 6 bases and J gave up 4 bases; unmatched junction bases: 7. This CDR3 reads CASSSRDRDYEQYF. As DNA, the CDR3 is TGTGCCAGCAGTTCCAGGGACAGGGATTACGAGCAGTACTTC.

The chain employs TRBV20-1 and TRBJ2-5; 8 positions match TRBD2. This CDR3 spans 16 amino acids. Trimming cost V 4 bases and J 5 bases; bases outside gene matches: 15. The V gene's germline CDR1 is DFQATT and CDR2 SNEGSKA (reference sequence). The CDR3: CSAKLSGAQGTETQYF. DNA for the CDR3: TGCAGTGCTAAGCTTAGCGGGGCCCAAGGAACGGAGACCCAGTACTTC.

This clonotype showed up just a few times. The CDR3 sequence: CASRTGQSSTDTQYF. In nucleotides, the CDR3 is TGTGCCAGCAGAACAGGGCAGTCTAGCACAGATACGCAGTATTTT. The chain recombines TRBV12-3 or TRBV12-4 with TRBJ2-3, with D maybe TRBD1 (6 bases). V lost 6 bases and J lost 0, with 13 bases in between. CDR3 length: 15 amino acids.

The chain uses TRBV12-3 or TRBV12-4 and TRBJ2-4, with 10 positions matching TRBD1. V dropped 4 bases and J dropped 8; count of bases not matched to a gene: 5. The CDR3 has 14 residues. This CDR3 is CASSSGQGRDIQYF. For the CDR3, the DNA is TGTGCCAGCAGTTCGGGACAGGGGAGGGACATTCAGTACTTC.

There are a few counts of this clonotype. The genes are TRBV29-1 and TRBJ2-5, with D possibly matching TRBD1 (5 bases). V lost 1 base to trimming and J lost 2 bases, with 8 bases between them. CDR1 and CDR2 from the germline V gene are SQVTM and ANQGSEA. The CDR3 spans 13 residues. The CDR3 loop is CSVEGQFQETQYF. CDR3 bases: TGCAGCGTTGAAGGACAGTTTCAAGAGACCCAGTACTTC.

V is TRBV5-1 and J is TRBJ2-5; D gene ambiguous. Trimming stripped 2 bases from V and 2 bases from J, with 10 bases between. The CDR3 loop spans 14 amino acids. Germline V gene data show CDR1 as SGHRS and CDR2 as YFSETQ. The CDR3 sequence: CASSFGTPQETQYF. CDR3 DNA sequence: TGCGCCAGCAGCTTCGGCACCCCTCAAGAGACCCAGTACTTC.

This chain connects TRBV11-2 to TRBJ2-5; D ambiguous. In germline, CDR1 is SGHAT, CDR2 FQNNGV. Trimming cost V 3 bases and J 0 bases, with 5 bases left between them. The CDR3 totals 13 residues. The DNA for the CDR3 is TGTGCCAGCAGCTTCAGCTACCAAGAGACCCAGTACTTC. It translates to CASSFSYQETQYF.

This clonotype was counted between two and nine times. This chain uses TRBV5-5 with TRBJ1-1; D gene ambiguous. The CDR3 consists of 14 residues. CDR1 and CDR2 from the germline V gene are SGHKS and YYEKEE (reference sequence). The V end was cut by 0 bases, the J end by 6 bases, with 12 bases between. Here the CDR3 reads CASSLVAGWAEAFF. The CDR3 coding sequence is TGTGCCAGCAGCTTGGTTGCGGGTTGGGCTGAAGCTTTCTTT.

The V gene is TRBV12-5, the J gene TRBJ2-5, with D tentatively TRBD1 (6 bases). The CDR3 is 14 amino acids. CDR1 and CDR2 from the germline V gene are LGHNT and FRNRAP. V gave up 6 bases and J gave up 2 bases, with 13 bases separating them. The CDR3, as DNA: TGTGCTAGTGGATCAGGGGAACGGCAAGAGACCCAGTACTTC. Amino acids: CASGSGERQETQYF.

The V call is TRBV12-3 or TRBV12-4, the J call TRBJ1-3, with 8 nucleotides matching TRBD1. CDR3 size: 16 residues. V lost 3 bases, J lost 1 base, and 5 bases stayed unmatched. DNA for the CDR3: TGTGCCAGCAGTTTGTTGGACAGGGCATCTGGAAACACCATATATTTT. It is translated as CASSLLDRASGNTIYF.

The chain has TRBV7-8 and TRBJ2-1; TRBD2 matches at 7 bases. Germline assignment: CDR1 SGHVS and CDR2 FQNEAQ. Germline trimming cut 4 bases from V and 12 bases from J; bases unmatched to any gene: 15. The CDR3 length is 15 residues. Here the CDR3 reads CASSSTPGPPGGQFF. The CDR3 nucleotides are TGTGCCAGCAGCTCCACCCCGGGCCCACCGGGGGGGCAGTTCTTC. Variable domain in full (rest from reference TRBV7-8 and TRBJ2-1): GAGVSQSPRYKVAKRGQDVALRCDPISGHVSLFWYQQALGQGPEFLTYFQNEAQLDKSGLPSDRFFAERPEGSVSTLKIQRTQQEDSAVYLCASSSTPGPPGGQFFGPGTRLTVL.

The chain carries TRBV29-1 and TRBJ2-1; 9 bases line up with TRBD2. V gave up 1 base and J gave up 1 base; unmatched junction bases: 8. The CDR3 contains 17 residues. The germline CDR1 and CDR2 sequences are SQVTM and ANQGSEA. The CDR3 nucleotides are TGCAGCGTTGAAGGGTCGCTAGCGGGGTGGTCCTACAATGAGCAGTTCTTC. Amino acid sequence: CSVEGSLAGWSYNEQFF.

This clonotype was seen just once. The V and J genes are TRBV6-1 and TRBJ2-3; 7 nucleotides match TRBD1. Germline V gene data show CDR1 as MNHNS and CDR2 as SASEGT. CDR3 length: 14 amino acids. Trimming removed 10 bases from V and 2 bases from J; junction bases left unmatched: 9. CDR3 in DNA: TGTGCCATAGGTACAGGGGAAGACACAGATACGCAGTATTTT. Its protein is CAIGTGEDTDTQYF.

CDR3 coding DNA: TGTGCCAGCAGCCGGGGGCCTAGGGGCAATCAGCCCCAGCATTTT. This encodes CASSRGPRGNQPQHF. This chain links TRBV12-3 or TRBV12-4 with TRBJ1-5; a possible D gene is TRBD1 (6 bases). The V end was cut by 6 bases, the J end by 2 bases, with 14 bases between. This CDR3 contains 15 residues.

This clonotype appeared many times. This chain uses TRBV29-1 with TRBJ1-2; 8 nucleotides align to TRBD1. J gave up 3 bases and V 7 bases, and 7 bases lay outside the gene matches. The CDR3 has 13 residues. Germline values: CDR1 SQVTM, CDR2 ANQGSEA. Written as DNA, the CDR3 is TGCAGCGCCATGGACAGGGCTTACTATGGCTACACCTTC. As protein: CSAMDRAYYGYTF. Using reference TRBV29-1 and TRBJ1-2 for the parts outside the CDR3, the full variable domain is SAVISQKPSRDICQRGTSLTIQCQVDSQVTMMFWYRQQPGQSLTLIATANQGSEATYESGFVIDKFPISRPNLTFSTLTVSNMSPEDSSIYLCSAMDRAYYGYTFGSGTRLTVV.

The chain links TRBV4-2 to TRBJ2-7; 13 positions agree with TRBD2. Germline V gene data show CDR1 as LGHNA and CDR2 as YNFKEQ. V lost 4 bases to trimming and J lost 5 bases; unmatched junction nucleotides: 11. The CDR3 length is 17 residues. The CDR3: CASSPQEGLAGINEQYF. The CDR3 nucleotides read TGTGCCAGCAGCCCGCAAGAGGGACTAGCGGGGATAAACGAGCAGTACTTC.

This clonotype turned up a few times. The CDR3 region has the DNA TGCGCCAGCAGCAAGACTAGCGGGGGGGCCGGAAACATTCAGTACTTC. As protein: CASSKTSGGAGNIQYF. The chain is built from TRBV5-1 and TRBJ2-4, with 14 bases fitting TRBD2. Germline CDR1 is SGHRS and CDR2 is YFSETQ. This CDR3 is built from 16 residues. With V trimmed by 4 bases and J by 6 bases, 6 bases remained unmatched.

The rearrangement uses TRBV29-1 and TRBJ2-1; 9 bases match TRBD2. The CDR3 extends over 16 amino acids. Per germline, CDR1 SQVTM and CDR2 ANQGSEA. Trimming at V came to 4 bases and at J to 1 base, leaving 8 bases not matched to a gene. The CDR3: CSVAGGGAASYNEQFF. The DNA of the CDR3 is TGCAGCGTTGCTGGCGGGGGGGCGGCGTCCTACAATGAGCAGTTCTTC.

The chain couples TRBV6-1 to TRBJ1-1; perhaps TRBD1 as D (5 bases). Trimming cost V 7 bases and J 0 bases, with 15 bases left between them. The CDR3 extends over 15 amino acids. From germline, CDR1 is MNHNS and CDR2 SASEGT. CDR3 in amino acids: CASKTAGALNTEAFF. CDR3 nucleotides: TGTGCCAGCAAAACCGCCGGGGCACTGAACACTGAAGCTTTCTTT.

The chain has TRBV15 and TRBJ2-1, with D unclear. Trimming shortened V by 8 bases and J by 2 bases, and 13 bases separated the two germline ends. Germline V lookup: CDR1 LNHNV, CDR2 YYDKDF (reference sequence). This CDR3 is built from 14 residues. CDR3 loop: CATASVSTYNEQFF. In DNA, the CDR3 is TGTGCCACCGCCTCTGTAAGCACCTACAATGAGCAGTTCTTC.

This clonotype was seen a few times. The J gene is TRBJ1-4, the V gene TRBV28; possibly TRBD1 for D (5 bases). Germline assignment: CDR1 MDHEN and CDR2 SYDVKM. The CDR3 consists of 13 residues. Trimming removed 3 bases at V and 7 bases at J, with 9 bases between. For the CDR3, the DNA is TGTGCCAGCAGTTTGGCAGGGATTGAAAAACTGTTTTTT. It translates to CASSLAGIEKLFF.

V gene TRBV12-3 or TRBV12-4 combines with J gene TRBJ2-2, with a weak D call TRBD2 (5 bases). The ends were cut back, 6 bases at V and 0 bases at J, with 11 bases in the middle. The CDR3 contains 15 residues. The CDR3 reads CASRVFGTNTGELFF. The DNA for the CDR3 is TGTGCCAGCAGGGTCTTCGGGACGAACACCGGGGAGCTGTTTTTT.